This T cell receptor (beta chain) came from a study of beta chain features in type 1 diabetes (dated by TCRdb to the late 2010s). About the investigation overall: Mean age, gender distribution, total cell number and subset yield did not differ between patients and healthy donors. Across all samples, approximately 98,000,000 sorted cells were examined, and cell number per subset correlated strongly with RNA yield. The study compared TCRB repertoires of sorted circulating CD4+ T cell subsets between recently diagnosed type 1 diabetes patients and matched healthy donors. Regulatory and stem cell-like memory subsets were isolated from only 8 patients and roughly eight healthy donors, whereas naive and central memory subsets came from all 30 or so donors.

From each donor, a single peripheral blood sample of approximately 0.11 L on average was drawn into heparinised tubes. Naive, central memory, regulatory and stem cell-like memory CD4+ T cells were sorted on a BD FACSAria II using a panel including CD45RO, CCR7, CD25, CD127, CD95 and CD27. All sorted populations exceeded 95% purity. PBMCs were separated immediately by Lymphoprep density gradient centrifugation and were stained directly, without being cultured. So that batch effects would be minimized, each experiment stained and sorted samples in pairs, pairing one healthy donor with one patient. The entire amount of isolated RNA was reverse transcribed using the High Capacity cDNA Reverse Transcription Kit, so the sequenced TCRB transcripts were expressed ones. Deep immunoSEQ sequencing was performed on naive, central memory and regulatory T cell samples, with an average of roughly 3.3 million total reads per sample. Sorted cells were lysed in RLT buffer, and RNA was extracted using DNase-treated RNeasy Micro or Mini kits according to cell number. Each cell subset was processed separately to prevent cross-contamination, with patient and healthy donor samples processed together. TCRB sequences were amplified from cDNA with the immunoSEQ multiplex PCR, producing 87-bp fragments spanning the CDR3 region. Sequencing of the amplicons was done on the Illumina HiSeq platform. Concerning the study's data processing: Synthetic template baselines were used to correct PCR bias computationally, reads within Hamming distance 2 were collapsed, and singletons that could not be merged were discarded. Reads were aligned to IMGT to assign V, D and J genes, CDR3 length, and insertions or deletions at six rearrangement sites. Within each subset, clonotype counts were normalized to the number of sorted cells before true diversity and Gini coefficients were calculated with the tcR R package. The overlap coefficient, calculated on TCRB nucleotide sequences, was used to measure repertoire sharing. As a proxy for the pre-selection repertoire, out-of-frame TCRB sequences from naive cells were analyzed. TCRdb re-hosts the immuneACCESS table, in-frame sequences only. Its copies lack some clones; in the studies checked, an unresolved V gene accounts for under half of them, and the cause for the rest is not known. D and trimming were read from the DNA, whereas the V and J calls and clone size are those reported in that table. This sample has around 340,000 clones in its table, and 20% of those were observed once. The ten most abundant clones make up 0.044% of the sample.

Overall study outcomes, separate from this receptor: Because cDNA was sequenced instead of genomic DNA, highly expressing activated cells could be over-represented, though the groups showed no difference in activation or CD3 levels. Fewer insertions and more nucleotide deletions at VDJ recombination sites were observed in patients with type 1 diabetes, implying thymic rearrangement abnormalities. Because the HLA sub-analyses included only small numbers of individuals, any influence of HLA type on TCRB rearrangement was left unresolved. Type 1 diabetes patients showed a moderate but significant shortening of TCRB CDR3 length in all four CD4+ subsets. PCR may preferentially amplify shorter templates, but because patient and control samples were amplified and corrected together, any resulting skew would affect both groups equally. Naive, central memory and regulatory TCRB repertoires appeared more similar among patients than among healthy donors.

Measured from the cysteine to the phenylalanine, the CDR3 is 14 residues long. Of all the DNA, just the CDR3 is kept, 42 bases in frame from base 1. Based on the germline V gene (reference sequence), the CDR1 and CDR2 sequences are LNHDA and SQIVND. Relative to germline, V is 5 bases shorter and J is 0 bases shorter, with 10 bases between their ends. Concerning this clone: Its binding antigen is unknown. Nothing much larger sits one base from this clone, and base qualities are not available.

This chain joins TRBV19 to TRBJ1-1; the D gene is perhaps TRBD1, from 5 matching bases. The TCR originated in a woman younger than 30 in good health. The specimen was naive CD4+ T cells from blood. The cell subset or site label, read with the paper, signifies: true naive CD4+ T cells. The CDR3 region has the sequence CASSRTPMNTEAFF. Here is the DNA: TGTGCCAGTAGTCGGACACCGATGAACACTGAAGCTTTCTTT. The CDR3 plus the reference TRBV19 and TRBJ1-1 genes for the other parts give the full variable domain: DGGITQSPKYLFRKEGQNVTLSCEQNLNHDAMYWYRQDPGQGLRLIYYSQIVNDFQKGDIAEGYSVSREKKESFPLTVTSAQKNPTAFYLCASSRTPMNTEAFFGQGTRLTVV.